This TCR beta chain was retrieved from a study of Graves' ophthalmopathy and Graves' hyperthyroidism. The CDR3 is made up of 15 amino acids. Germline CDR1 is LNHNV and CDR2 is YYDKDF (reference sequence). Stable hyperthyroidism meant no ophthalmopathy within 18 months of follow-up. This clonotype occurred a few times. The junction differs from germline at one of its ends, possibly a read error. Researchers took RNA transcripts and amplified TCR beta CDR3 regions from them. The first round was an RT-PCR with HTBI primers, and the second round was a multiplex PCR. From the multiplex PCR reads, TCRdb called clonotypes with MiXCR, one entry per CDR3 protein. Of hundreds of thousands of distinct CDR3 sequences in the sample, about 21% were seen once.

The rearrangement joins TRBV15 to TRBJ2-2; D is tentatively TRBD1 or TRBD2 (5 bases each). Sequencing was carried out using peripheral blood. This TCR was recovered from a young woman with stable Graves' hyperthyroidism. Written as DNA, the CDR3 is TGTGCCACCAGCCCCCGGTCAGGGTTCACCGGGGAGCTGTGTTTT. Protein product: CATSPRSGFTGELCF.